This TCR beta chain is from a study of T cells after yellow fever vaccination. Via MiXCR, TCRdb re-called the 5' RACE reads, giving one row per CDR3 protein. The sample holds over 65,000 distinct CDR3 sequences; about an eighth are singletons and the top ten take around 23%. Per the germline V gene, CDR1 is KGHSH and CDR2 is LQKENI. The CDR3 spans 15 residues. V gave up 2 bases and J gave up 1 base, with 9 bases separating them. This clonotype was observed a few times. The specimen was CD8+ T cells not binding an NS4B(214-222) dextramer, sorted from PBMCs, collected approximately 22 days after the first yellow fever vaccination. The source is a man aged 18 to 29 who received the YFV17D yellow fever vaccine. V and J are TRBV18 and TRBJ2-1; D is perhaps TRBD2 (5 bases). The CDR3 reads CASSPAGRSYNEQFF. The DNA of the CDR3 is TGTGCCAGCTCACCAGCGGGTCGGTCCTACAATGAGCAGTTCTTC.